This TCR beta chain was observed in a study of OX40 agonist ivuxolimab in advanced cancers. Clones were sequenced by immunoSEQ multiplex PCR, and TCRdb holds only the in-frame ones, with some missing. The sample lists roughly 64,000 clones; about 83% were seen once. Remarks on this clone: What it binds is not known.

Deletions cut 0 bases from V and 6 bases from J, with 5 bases between. The V gene's germline CDR1 is SGHTA and CDR2 FQGNSA. The CDR3 runs to 12 residues. Broader study findings: Also present in some nonresponders was a low level of normalized T-cell clonal expansion. Clonal expansion from baseline to week 6 occurred in both CD4+ and CD8+ T cells.

The chain carries TRBV7-2 and TRBJ1-2; TRBD1 is a possible D gene (5 bases). The clonotype was recovered from an adult with an advanced solid tumor such as melanoma, head and neck, liver or kidney cancer. The sequencing used CD4+ or CD8+ T cells sorted from blood, collected in a trial of the OX40 agonist ivuxolimab. The CDR3, as DNA: TGTGCCAGCAGCTTAGCCAGGGATGGCTACACCTTC. Translation gives CASSLARDGYTF.